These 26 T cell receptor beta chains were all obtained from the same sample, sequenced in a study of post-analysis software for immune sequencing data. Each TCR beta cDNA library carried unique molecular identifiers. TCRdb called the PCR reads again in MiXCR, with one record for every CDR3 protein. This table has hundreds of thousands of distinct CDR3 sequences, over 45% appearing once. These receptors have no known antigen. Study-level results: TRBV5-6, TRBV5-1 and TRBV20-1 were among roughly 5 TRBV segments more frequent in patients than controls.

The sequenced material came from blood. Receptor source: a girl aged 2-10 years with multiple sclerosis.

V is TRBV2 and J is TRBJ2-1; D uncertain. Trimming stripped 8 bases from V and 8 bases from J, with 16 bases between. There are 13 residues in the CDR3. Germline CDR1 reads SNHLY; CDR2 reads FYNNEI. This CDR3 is CASESPPGDEQFF. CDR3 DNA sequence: TGTGCCAGCGAGTCGCCCCCTGGGGATGAGCAGTTCTTC. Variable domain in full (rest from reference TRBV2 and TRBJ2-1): EPEVTQTPSHQVTQMGQEVILRCVPISNHLYFYWYRQILGQKVEFLVSFYNNEISEKSEIFDDQFSVERPDGSNFTLKIRSTKLEDSAMYFCASESPPGDEQFFGPGTRLTVL.

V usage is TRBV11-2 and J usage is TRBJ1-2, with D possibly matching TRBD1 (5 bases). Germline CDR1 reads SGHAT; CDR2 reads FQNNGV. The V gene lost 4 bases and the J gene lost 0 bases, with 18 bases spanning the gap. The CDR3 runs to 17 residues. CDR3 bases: TGTGCCAGCAGCTCCCTGGGGACCAAGAGTTCTAACTATGGCTACACCTTC. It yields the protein CASSSLGTKSSNYGYTF.

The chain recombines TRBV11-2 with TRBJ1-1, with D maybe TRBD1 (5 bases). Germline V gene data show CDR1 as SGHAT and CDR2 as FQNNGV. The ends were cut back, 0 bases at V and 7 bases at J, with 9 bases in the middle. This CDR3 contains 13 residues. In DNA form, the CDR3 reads TGTGCCAGCAGCTTAGATCGGGGCAGTGAAGCTTTCTTT. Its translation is CASSLDRGSEAFF.

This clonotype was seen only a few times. The CDR3 is CATRKRDNEQFF. CDR3 in DNA: TGTGCCACCAGAAAGCGGGACAATGAGCAGTTCTTC. The chain links TRBV15 to TRBJ2-1, with D maybe TRBD2 (6 bases). Germline V gene lookup returns CDR1 LNHNV and CDR2 YYDKDF (reference sequence). This CDR3 is built from 12 residues. Trimming removed 6 bases from V and 5 bases from J, with 8 bases in between.

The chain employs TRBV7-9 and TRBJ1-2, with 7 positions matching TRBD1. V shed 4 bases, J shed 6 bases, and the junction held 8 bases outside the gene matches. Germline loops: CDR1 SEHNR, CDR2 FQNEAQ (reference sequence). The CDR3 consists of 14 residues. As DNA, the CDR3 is TGTGCCAGCAGCTCGTACAGGGGCATGGATGGCTACACCTTC. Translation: CASSSYRGMDGYTF.

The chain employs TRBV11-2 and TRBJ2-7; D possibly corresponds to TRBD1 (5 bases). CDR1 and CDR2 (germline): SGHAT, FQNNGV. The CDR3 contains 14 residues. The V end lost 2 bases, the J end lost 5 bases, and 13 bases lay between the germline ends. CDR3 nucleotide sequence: TGTGCCAGCAGCTTATATTCCAGGGCCCACGAGCAGTACTTC. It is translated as CASSLYSRAHEQYF.

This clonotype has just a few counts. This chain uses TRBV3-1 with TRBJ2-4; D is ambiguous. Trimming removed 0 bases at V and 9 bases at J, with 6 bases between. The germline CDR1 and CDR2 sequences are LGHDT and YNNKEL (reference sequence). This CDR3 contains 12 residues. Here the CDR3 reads CASSQDFGIQYF. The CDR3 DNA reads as TGTGCCAGCAGCCAAGATTTTGGCATTCAGTACTTC. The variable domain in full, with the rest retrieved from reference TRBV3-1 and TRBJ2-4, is DTAVSQTPKYLVTQMGNDKSIKCEQNLGHDTMYWYKQDSKKFLKIMFSYNNKELIINETVPNRFSPKSPDKAHLNLHINSLELGDSAVYFCASSQDFGIQYFGAGTRLSVL.

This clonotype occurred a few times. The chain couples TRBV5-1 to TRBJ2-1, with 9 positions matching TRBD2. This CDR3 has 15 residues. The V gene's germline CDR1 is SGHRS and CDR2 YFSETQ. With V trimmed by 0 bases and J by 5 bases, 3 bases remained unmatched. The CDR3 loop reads CASSLEAGGHNEQFF. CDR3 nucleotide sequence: TGCGCCAGCAGCTTGGAAGCGGGGGGACACAATGAGCAGTTCTTC. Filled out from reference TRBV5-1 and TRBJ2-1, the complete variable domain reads KAGVTQTPRYLIKTRGQQVTLSCSPISGHRSVSWYQQTPGQGLQFLFEYFSETQRNKGNFPGRFSGRQFSNSRSEMNVSTLELGDSALYLCASSLEAGGHNEQFFGPGTRLTVL.

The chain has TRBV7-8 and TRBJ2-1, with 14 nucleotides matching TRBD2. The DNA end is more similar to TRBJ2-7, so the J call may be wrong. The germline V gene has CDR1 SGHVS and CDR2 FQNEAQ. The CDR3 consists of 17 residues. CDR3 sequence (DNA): TGTGCCAGCAGCTTAATGACTAGCGGGAGGGTTTACAATGAGCAGTACTTC. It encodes CASSLMTSGRVYNEQYF.

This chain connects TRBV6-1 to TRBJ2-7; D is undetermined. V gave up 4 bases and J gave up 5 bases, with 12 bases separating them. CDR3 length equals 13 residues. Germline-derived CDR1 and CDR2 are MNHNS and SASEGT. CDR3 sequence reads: CASSGPPGDEQYF. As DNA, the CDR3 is TGTGCCAGCAGTGGCCCCCCCGGTGACGAGCAGTACTTC.

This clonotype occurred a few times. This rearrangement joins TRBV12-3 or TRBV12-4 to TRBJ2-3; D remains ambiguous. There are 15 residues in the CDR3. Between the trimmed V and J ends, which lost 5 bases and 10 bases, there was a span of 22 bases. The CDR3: CASSDPLGSSLAQYF. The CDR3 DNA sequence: TGTGCCAGCAGTGACCCACTGGGATCGTCCTTAGCGCAGTATTTT.

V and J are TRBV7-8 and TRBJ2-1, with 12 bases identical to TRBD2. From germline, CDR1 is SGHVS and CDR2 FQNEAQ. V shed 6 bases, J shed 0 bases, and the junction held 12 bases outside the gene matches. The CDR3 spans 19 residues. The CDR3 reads CASRQPRTSGVRSYNEQFF. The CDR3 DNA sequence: TGTGCCAGCAGGCAACCCCGGACTAGCGGGGTTCGCTCCTACAATGAGCAGTTCTTC.

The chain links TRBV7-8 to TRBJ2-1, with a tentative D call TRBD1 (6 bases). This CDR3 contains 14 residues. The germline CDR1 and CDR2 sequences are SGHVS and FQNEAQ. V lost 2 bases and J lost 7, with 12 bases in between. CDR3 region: CASSLSGDGNEQFF. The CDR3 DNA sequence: TGTGCCAGCAGCTTATCAGGGGATGGTAATGAGCAGTTCTTC.

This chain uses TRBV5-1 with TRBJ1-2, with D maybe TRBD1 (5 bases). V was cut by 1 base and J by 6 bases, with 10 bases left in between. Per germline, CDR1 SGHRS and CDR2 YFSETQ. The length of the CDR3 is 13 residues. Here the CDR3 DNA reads TGCGCCAGCAGCTTGCCAGGGATGCATGGCTACACCTTC. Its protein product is CASSLPGMHGYTF.

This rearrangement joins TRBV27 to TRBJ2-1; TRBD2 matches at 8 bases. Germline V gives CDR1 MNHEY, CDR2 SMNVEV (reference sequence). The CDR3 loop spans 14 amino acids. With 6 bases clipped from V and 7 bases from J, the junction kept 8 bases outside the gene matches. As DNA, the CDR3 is TGTGCCAGCAGCCTCCCGGGACTAGGGAATGAGCAGTTCTTC. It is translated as CASSLPGLGNEQFF.

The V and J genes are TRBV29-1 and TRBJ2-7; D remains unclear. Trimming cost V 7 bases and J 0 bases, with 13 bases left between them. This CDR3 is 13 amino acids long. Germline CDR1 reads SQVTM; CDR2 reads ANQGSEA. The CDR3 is CSAVRSSSYEQYF. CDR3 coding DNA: TGCAGCGCCGTTCGGAGTAGCTCCTACGAGCAGTACTTC.

The CDR3 nucleotides are TGCAGCGTTTCAGGGGCTGAAGCTTTCTTT. This gives the protein CSVSGAEAFF. The chain is built from TRBV29-1 and TRBJ1-1; weak D call: TRBD1 (6 bases). This CDR3 has 10 residues. Deletions cut 5 bases from V and 6 bases from J, with 7 bases between. Germline lookup yields CDR1 SQVTM and CDR2 ANQGSEA.

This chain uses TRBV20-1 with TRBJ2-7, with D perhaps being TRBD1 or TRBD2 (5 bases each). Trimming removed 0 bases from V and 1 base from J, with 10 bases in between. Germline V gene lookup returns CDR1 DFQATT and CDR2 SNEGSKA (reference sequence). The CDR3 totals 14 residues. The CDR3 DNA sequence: TGCAGTGCTAGAGATCGAGGGGTGTCCTACGAGCAGTACTTC. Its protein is CSARDRGVSYEQYF.

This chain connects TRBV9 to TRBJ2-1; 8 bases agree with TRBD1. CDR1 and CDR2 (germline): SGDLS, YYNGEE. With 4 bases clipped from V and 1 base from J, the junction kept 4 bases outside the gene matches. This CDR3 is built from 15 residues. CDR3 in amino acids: CASSPRTGSYNEQFF. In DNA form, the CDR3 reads TGTGCCAGCAGCCCCCGGACAGGGTCCTACAATGAGCAGTTCTTC.

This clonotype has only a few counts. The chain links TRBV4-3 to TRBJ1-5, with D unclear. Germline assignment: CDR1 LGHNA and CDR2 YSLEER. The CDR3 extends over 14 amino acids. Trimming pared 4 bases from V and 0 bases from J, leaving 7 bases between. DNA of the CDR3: TGCGCCAGCAGCCGGACGGATAGCAATCAGCCCCAGCATTTT. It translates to CASSRTDSNQPQHF.

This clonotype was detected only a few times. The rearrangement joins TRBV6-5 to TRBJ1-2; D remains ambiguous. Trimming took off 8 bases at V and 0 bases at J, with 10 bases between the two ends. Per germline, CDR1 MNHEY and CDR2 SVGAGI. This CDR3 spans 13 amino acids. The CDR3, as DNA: TGTGCCAGCGCTGACAAGCCTAACTATGGCTACACCTTC. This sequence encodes CASADKPNYGYTF.

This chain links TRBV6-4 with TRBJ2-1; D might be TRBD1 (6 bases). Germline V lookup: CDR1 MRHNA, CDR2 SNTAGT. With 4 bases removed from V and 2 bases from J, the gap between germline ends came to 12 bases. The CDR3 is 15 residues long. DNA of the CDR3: TGTGCCAGCAGTGTTCAGGGGCTTCCCTACAATGAGCAGTTCTTC. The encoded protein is CASSVQGLPYNEQFF.

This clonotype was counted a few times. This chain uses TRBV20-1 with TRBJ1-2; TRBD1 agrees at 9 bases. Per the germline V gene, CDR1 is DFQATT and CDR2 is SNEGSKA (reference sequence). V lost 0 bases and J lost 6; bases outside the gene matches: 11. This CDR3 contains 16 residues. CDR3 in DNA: TGCAGTGCTAGAGATAGGGACAGGGAAAGCTTGAATGGCTACACCTTC. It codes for CSARDRDRESLNGYTF.

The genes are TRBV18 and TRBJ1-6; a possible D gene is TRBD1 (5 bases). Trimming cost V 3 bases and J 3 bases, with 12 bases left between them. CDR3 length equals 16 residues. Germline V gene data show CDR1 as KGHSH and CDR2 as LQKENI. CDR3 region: CASSPIPGRYNSPLHF. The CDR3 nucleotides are TGTGCCAGCTCACCGATTCCGGGACGCTATAATTCACCCCTCCACTTT.

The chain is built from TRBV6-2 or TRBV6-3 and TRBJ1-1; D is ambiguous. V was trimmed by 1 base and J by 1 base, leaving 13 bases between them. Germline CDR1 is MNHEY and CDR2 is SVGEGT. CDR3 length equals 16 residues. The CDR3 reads CASSYFHREPNTEAFF. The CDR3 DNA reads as TGTGCCAGCAGTTACTTCCACCGAGAACCGAACACTGAAGCTTTCTTT.

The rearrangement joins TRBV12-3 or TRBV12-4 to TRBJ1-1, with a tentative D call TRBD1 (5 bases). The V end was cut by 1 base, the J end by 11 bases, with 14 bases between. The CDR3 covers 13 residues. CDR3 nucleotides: TGTGCCAGCAGTTTAGAAGCAGGGACGGTGGCTTTCTTT. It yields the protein CASSLEAGTVAFF.